This T cell receptor (beta chain) was captured by sequencing in a study of T cells after yellow fever vaccination. Study-wide findings and caveats: Reappearing after the booster were most of the clones from primary vaccination (approximately 96% CD4, 88% CD8).

For TCR, cDNA came from 5'RACE template switching, which added a universal primer site and UMIs. TCRdb re-derived calls from the 5' RACE reads in MiXCR, one entry per CDR3 protein. Of under 600,000 distinct CDR3 sequences listed, about 13% are singletons. Germline CDR1 is ENHRY and CDR2 is SYGVKD. The CDR3 consists of 13 residues. Trimming shortened V by 2 bases and J by 5 bases, and 10 bases separated the two germline ends. In the case of this clonotype: Its antigen is undetermined.

The source of this sequence is a man in his thirties or forties who received the YFV17D yellow fever vaccine. The chain carries TRBV10-3 and TRBJ2-7, with D unresolved. The sequences come from PBMCs, collected on the day of the yellow fever booster vaccination. The CDR3: CAISELEDHEQYF. The CDR3 coding sequence is TGTGCCATCAGTGAGCTCGAGGACCACGAGCAGTACTTC.